Below are 9 T cell receptor beta chains sequenced from a single sample in a study of T cell changes during pregnancy in multiple sclerosis (dated by TCRdb to the late 2010s). Library construction relied on the immunoSEQ multiplex PCR assay. This is the immuneACCESS table as TCRdb keeps it, with only in-frame sequences that have V and J called. A part of the clones is gone; compared with another copy, unresolved V genes explain less than half, and the rest is unexplained. The table for this sample lists fewer than 75,000 clones; about 91% of them were counted only once. Roughly 5% of the sample is taken by the ten largest. The input for sequencing was CD8+ T cells from peripheral blood mononuclear cells, taken before pregnancy. The receptors were sampled from a female donor with multiple sclerosis, enrolled in a pregnancy study.

This rearrangement joins TRBV28 to TRBJ2-7; no definite D call. The V gene's germline CDR1 is MDHEN and CDR2 SYDVKM. This CDR3 contains 18 residues. Trimming pared 1 base from V and 2 bases from J, leaving 21 bases between. CDR3 nucleotides: TGTGCCAGCAGTTTATCCCTACCGCACACAGAACAAACCTACGAGCAGTACTTC. This codes for CASSLSLPHTEQTYEQYF.

The V gene is TRBV7-2, the J gene TRBJ1-6; tentatively, D is TRBD1 (5 bases). The ends were cut back, 0 bases at V and 7 bases at J, with 10 bases in the middle. Germline CDR1 reads SGHTA; CDR2 reads FQGNSA. The CDR3 is 15 residues long. The CDR3 protein is CASSLAWDLNSPLHF. DNA for the CDR3: TGTGCCAGCAGCTTAGCCTGGGACTTAAATTCACCCCTCCACTTT.

The V and J genes are TRBV7-9 and TRBJ1-6; perhaps TRBD1 as D (6 bases). The length of the CDR3 is 13 residues. V lost 5 bases to trimming and J lost 14 bases, with 16 bases between them. Germline V lookup: CDR1 SEHNR, CDR2 FQNEAQ (reference sequence). The CDR3 nucleotides are TGTGCCAGCAGCCCCCGGGACACCCAATCCCTCCACTTT. It specifies CASSPRDTQSLHF.

This chain connects TRBV15 to TRBJ2-1; 8 bases are shared with TRBD2. The CDR3 extends over 17 amino acids. CDR1 LNHNV and CDR2 YYDKDF come from the germline V gene (reference sequence). J was trimmed by 3 bases and V by 2 bases; bases with no gene match: 9. CDR3 DNA sequence: TGTGCCACCAGCAGACCTTTACTAGCGGAAGTCTACAATGAGCAGTTCTTC. Its translation is CATSRPLLAEVYNEQFF. The whole variable domain, remainder taken from reference TRBV15 and TRBJ2-1, is DAMVIQNPRYQVTQFGKPVTLSCSQTLNHNVMYWYQQKSSQAPKLLFHYYDKDFNNEADTPDNFQSRRPNTSFCFLDIRSPGLGDTAMYLCATSRPLLAEVYNEQFFGPGTRLTVL.

The chain couples TRBV11-3 to TRBJ1-1; 7 bases are a match to TRBD1. The CDR3 contains 13 residues. V was clipped by 3 bases and J by 8 bases; unmatched bases: 6. CDR1 SGHNT and CDR2 YENEEA come from the germline V gene. The CDR3 DNA follows: TGTGCCAGCAGCTTGACAGGGTTTAAGGAAGCTTTCTTT. This encodes CASSLTGFKEAFF.

This clone was seen a few times. The rearrangement uses TRBV7-6 and TRBJ1-5; 12 bases are a match to TRBD1. With 3 bases clipped from V and 6 bases from J, the junction kept 0 bases outside the gene matches. The CDR3 totals 14 residues. Germline values: CDR1 SGHVS, CDR2 FNYEAQ. This CDR3 reads CASSLGQGAQPQHF. CDR3 sequence (DNA): TGTGCCAGCAGCTTGGGACAGGGGGCTCAGCCCCAGCATTTT.

The V call is TRBV29-1, the J call TRBJ1-1, with 8 bases matching TRBD1. Germline trimming cut 7 bases from V and 7 bases from J; bases unmatched to any gene: 11. The CDR3 has 13 amino acids. CDR1 SQVTM and CDR2 ANQGSEA come from the germline V gene. The chain's CDR3 is CSGADAGGGEAFF. For the CDR3, the DNA is TGCAGCGGGGCCGATGCAGGGGGCGGTGAAGCTTTCTTT.

The CDR3 here is CAWSGNLQPDEKLFF. The CDR3 DNA reads as TGTGCCTGGAGCGGGAACTTACAACCCGACGAAAAACTGTTTTTT. This chain joins TRBV30 and TRBJ1-4; D unresolved. V lost 3 bases to trimming and J lost 8 bases, with 19 bases between them. The germline CDR1 and CDR2 sequences are GTSNPN and SVGIG (reference sequence). CDR3 length: 15 amino acids.

V is TRBV27 and J is TRBJ2-2, with 9 bases that match TRBD1. The trim removed 5 bases at V and 8 bases at J, leaving 6 bases unmatched. The germline V gene encodes CDR1 MNHEY and CDR2 SMNVEV (reference sequence). There are 14 residues in the CDR3. This CDR3 is CASSTGGLAGELFF. The CDR3 DNA reads as TGTGCCAGCAGTACAGGGGGCCTGGCGGGGGAGCTGTTTTTT.